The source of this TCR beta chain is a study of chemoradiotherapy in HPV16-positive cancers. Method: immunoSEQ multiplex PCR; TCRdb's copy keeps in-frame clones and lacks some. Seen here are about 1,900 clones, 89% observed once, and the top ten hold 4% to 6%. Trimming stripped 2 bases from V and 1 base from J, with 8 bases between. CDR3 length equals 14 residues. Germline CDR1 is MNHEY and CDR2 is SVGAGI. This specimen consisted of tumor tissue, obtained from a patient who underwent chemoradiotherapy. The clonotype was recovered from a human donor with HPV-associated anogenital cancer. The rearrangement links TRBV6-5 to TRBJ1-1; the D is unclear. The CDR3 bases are TGTGCCAGCAGTTACGGTAAGGGGAACACTGAAGCTTTCTTT. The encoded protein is CASSYGKGNTEAFF.